This TCR beta chain appears in the sequencing data of a study of T-cell memory formation after mild COVID-19. Study-wide results and caveats: The finding that pre-infection memory included some responding clones suggested that cross-reactive memory joined.

On this clonotype itself: Its antigen is still unknown.

MiXCR was run by TCRdb on the 5' RACE reads, yielding one entry per CDR3 protein. Of some 120,000 distinct CDR3 sequences listed, 15% to 20% were seen once; the top ten hold approximately 4.7%. Germline V lookup: CDR1 MNHNS, CDR2 SASEGT. The ends were cut back, 4 bases at V and 5 bases at J, with 14 bases in the middle. The CDR3 contains 14 residues. The clonotype was recovered from a man aged 18-30 years who had mild COVID-19 (a few samples of this study predate the infection). Cell type and time point are not known. The sequenced sample was PBMCs or a T cell subset sorted from them (not recorded which). This chain connects TRBV6-1 to TRBJ2-5; unclear D gene. The CDR3 here is CASSGNWGWETQYF. In DNA form, the CDR3 reads TGTGCCAGCAGTGGCAACTGGGGTTGGGAGACCCAGTACTTC.